Below, 3 T cell receptor beta chains from the same sample are listed, as sequenced in a study of blood T cell repertoires in COVID-19. The protocol was immunoSEQ multiplex PCR, while the TCRdb copy is restricted to in-frame clones and leaves out a portion. Of under 50,000 clones in the sample, about two thirds are singletons; the top ten hold 5.5% to 6.5%. Material for sequencing was peripheral blood. These receptors came from an elderly man with acute or convalescent COVID-19.

The chain couples TRBV15 to TRBJ2-6; TRBD1 matches 8 bases. CDR1 and CDR2 (germline): LNHNV, YYDKDF (reference sequence). This CDR3 has 18 residues. Trimming at V came to 5 bases and at J to 3 bases, leaving 12 bases not matched to a gene. The CDR3 region has the DNA TGTGCCACCAGCGGATGGACAGGGCTTCCAGATGGGGCCAACGTCCTGACTTTC. This sequence encodes CATSGWTGLPDGANVLTF.

The chain recombines TRBV6-2 or TRBV6-3 with TRBJ1-5; D possibly corresponds to TRBD1 (5 bases). The CDR3 contains 14 residues. The germline gives CDR1 MNHEY, CDR2 SVGEGT. With 4 bases removed from V and 0 bases from J, the gap between germline ends came to 7 bases. The CDR3 loop is CASSWGGSNQPQHF. CDR3 nucleotides: TGTGCCAGCAGTTGGGGGGGTAGCAATCAGCCCCAGCATTTT.

This clone was counted once. This sequence joins TRBV4-1 and TRBJ1-2; D gene unclear. The CDR3 extends over 17 amino acids. V was shortened by 0 bases and J by 2 bases, with 16 bases between the two germline ends. Germline V CDR1 and CDR2: MGHRA, YSYEKL. The CDR3 loop is CASSQDSRGSRNYGYTF. The DNA of the CDR3 is TGCGCCAGCAGCCAAGATTCGCGGGGATCTCGGAACTATGGCTACACCTTC.